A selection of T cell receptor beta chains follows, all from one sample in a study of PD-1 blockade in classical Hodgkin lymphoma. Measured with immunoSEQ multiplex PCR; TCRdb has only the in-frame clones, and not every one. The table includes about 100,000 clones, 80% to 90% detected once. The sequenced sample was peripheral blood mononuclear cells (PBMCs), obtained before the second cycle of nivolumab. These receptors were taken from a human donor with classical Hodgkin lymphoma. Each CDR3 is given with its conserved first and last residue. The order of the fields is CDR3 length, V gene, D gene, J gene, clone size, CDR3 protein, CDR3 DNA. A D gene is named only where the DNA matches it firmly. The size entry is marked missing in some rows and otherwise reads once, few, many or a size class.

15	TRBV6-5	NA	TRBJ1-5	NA	CASSPGPWGNQPQHF	TGTGCCAGCAGTCCTGGACCGTGGGGGAATCAGCCCCAGCATTTT
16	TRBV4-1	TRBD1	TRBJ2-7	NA	CASSQARTGASYEQYF	TGCGCCAGCAGCCAAGCCCGAACAGGGGCCTCCTACGAGCAGTACTTC
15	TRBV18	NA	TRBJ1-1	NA	CASSPGGALGTEAFF	TGTGCCAGCTCACCGGGGGGAGCTTTGGGCACTGAAGCTTTCTTT
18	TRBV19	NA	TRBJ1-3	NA	CASSIAGVLGASGNTIYF	TGTGCCAGTAGTATTGCGGGAGTACTGGGGGCCTCTGGAAACACCATATATTTT
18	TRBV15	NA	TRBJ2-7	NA	CATSREEGAGYFETEQYF	TGTGCCACCAGCAGAGAGGAGGGCGCGGGTTACTTCGAGACGGAGCAGTACTTC
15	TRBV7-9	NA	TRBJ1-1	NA	CASSSTRVTAVSAFF	TGTGCCAGCAGCTCCACCCGAGTGACGGCCGTGTCAGCTTTCTTT
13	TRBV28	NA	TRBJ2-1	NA	CASSQISTGEQFF	TGTGCCAGCAGTCAGATTTCGACTGGTGAGCAGTTCTTC
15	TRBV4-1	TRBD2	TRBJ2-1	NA	CASSQGTSAYNEQFF	TGCGCCAGCAGCCAAGGGACTAGCGCCTACAATGAGCAGTTCTTC
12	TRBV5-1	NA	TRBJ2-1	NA	CASSLDSNEQFF	TGCGCCAGCAGCTTGGACAGCAATGAGCAGTTCTTC
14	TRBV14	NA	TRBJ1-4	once	CASSPRQTNEKLFF	TGTGCCAGCAGCCCCCGGCAAACTAATGAAAAACTGTTTTTT
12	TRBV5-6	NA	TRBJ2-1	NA	CASSLVGLEQFF	TGTGCCAGCAGCTTGGTCGGACTTGAGCAGTTCTTC
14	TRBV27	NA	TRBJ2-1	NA	CASSLGATHNEQFF	TGTGCCAGCAGTTTAGGGGCGACTCACAATGAGCAGTTCTTC
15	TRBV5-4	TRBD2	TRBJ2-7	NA	CASSSPGLTEGEQYF	TGTGCCAGCAGCTCTCCGGGACTAACGGAAGGGGAGCAGTACTTC
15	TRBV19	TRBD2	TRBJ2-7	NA	CASSIYGGTSYEQYF	TGTGCCAGTAGTATATACGGGGGGACCTCCTACGAGCAGTACTTC
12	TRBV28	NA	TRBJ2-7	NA	CASREYPHEQYF	TGTGCCAGCAGAGAATACCCGCACGAGCAGTACTTC
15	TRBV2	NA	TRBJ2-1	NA	CASSVSFLAIHEQFF	TGTGCCAGCAGTGTCTCCTTTTTGGCGATCCATGAGCAGTTCTTC
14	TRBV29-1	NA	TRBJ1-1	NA	CSVESLDPNTEAFF	TGCAGCGTTGAGAGCTTGGACCCAAACACTGAAGCTTTCTTT
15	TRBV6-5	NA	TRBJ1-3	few	CASSYATGFENTIYF	TGTGCCAGCAGTTACGCGACAGGTTTCGAGAACACCATATATTTT
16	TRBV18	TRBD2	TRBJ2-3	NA	CASSRSGRSDADTQYF	TGTGCCAGCTCACGGAGCGGGAGGTCGGATGCAGATACGCAGTATTTT
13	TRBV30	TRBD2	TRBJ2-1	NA	CAWSAGLYNEQFF	TGTGCCTGGAGTGCGGGACTATACAATGAGCAGTTCTTC
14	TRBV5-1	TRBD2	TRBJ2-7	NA	CASSPLGGGQEQYF	TGCGCCAGCAGCCCCTTGGGCGGGGGTCAAGAGCAGTACTTC
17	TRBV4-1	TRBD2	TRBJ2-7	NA	CASSQDSLAGPEPEQYF	TGCGCCAGCAGCCAAGATTCACTAGCGGGTCCCGAACCCGAGCAGTACTTC
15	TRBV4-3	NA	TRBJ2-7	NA	CASSQGVLAAYEQYF	TGCGCCAGCAGCCAAGGGGTCCTAGCCGCCTACGAGCAGTACTTC
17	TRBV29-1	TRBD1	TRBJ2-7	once	CSALEVVRTGGGYEQYF	TGCAGCGCGCTGGAGGTAGTAAGGACAGGGGGAGGATACGAGCAGTACTTC
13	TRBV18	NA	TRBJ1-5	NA	CASSPMRNQPQHF	TGTGCCAGCTCACCAATGCGCAATCAGCCCCAGCATTTT
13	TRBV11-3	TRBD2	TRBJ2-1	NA	CASSTRGSNEQFF	TGTGCCAGCAGCACCCGCGGGAGCAATGAGCAGTTCTTC